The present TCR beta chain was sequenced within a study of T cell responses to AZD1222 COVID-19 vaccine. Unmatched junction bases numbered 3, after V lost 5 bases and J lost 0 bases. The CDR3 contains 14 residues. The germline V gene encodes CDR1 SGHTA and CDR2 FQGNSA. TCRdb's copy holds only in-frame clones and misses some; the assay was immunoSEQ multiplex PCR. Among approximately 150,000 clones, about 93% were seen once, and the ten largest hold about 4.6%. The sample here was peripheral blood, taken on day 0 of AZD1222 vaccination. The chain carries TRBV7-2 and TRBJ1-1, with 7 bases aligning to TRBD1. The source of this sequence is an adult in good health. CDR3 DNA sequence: TGTGCCAGCAGCCCCGACAGGGTGAACACTGAAGCTTTCTTT. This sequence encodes CASSPDRVNTEAFF.